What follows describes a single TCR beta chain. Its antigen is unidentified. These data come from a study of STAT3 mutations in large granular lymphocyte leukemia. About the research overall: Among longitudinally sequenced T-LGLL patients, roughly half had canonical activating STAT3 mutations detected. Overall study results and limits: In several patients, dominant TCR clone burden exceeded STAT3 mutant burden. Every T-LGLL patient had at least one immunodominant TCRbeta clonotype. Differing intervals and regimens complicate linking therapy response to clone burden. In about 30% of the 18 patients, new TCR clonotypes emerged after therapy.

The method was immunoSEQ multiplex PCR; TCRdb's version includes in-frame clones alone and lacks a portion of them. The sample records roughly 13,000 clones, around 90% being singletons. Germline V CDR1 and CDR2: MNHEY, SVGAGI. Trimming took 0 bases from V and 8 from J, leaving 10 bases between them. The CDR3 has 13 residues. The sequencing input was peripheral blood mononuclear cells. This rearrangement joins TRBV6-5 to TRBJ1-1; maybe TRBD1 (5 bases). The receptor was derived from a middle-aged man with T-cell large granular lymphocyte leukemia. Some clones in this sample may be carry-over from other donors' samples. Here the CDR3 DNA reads TGTGCCAGCAGTTACTCGGGCCAGGGAGAAGCTTTCTTT. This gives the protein CASSYSGQGEAFF.